This passage covers 27 T cell receptor beta chains from one sample sequenced in a study of T cell responses to AZD1222 COVID-19 vaccine. Assay: immunoSEQ multiplex PCR; the TCRdb copy retains only in-frame clones and omits some. The repertoire holds approximately 180,000 clones, roughly 88% seen once, with about 8% in the top ten. The specimen was peripheral blood, collected on day 0 of AZD1222 vaccination. These receptors were obtained from an adult in good health.

The chain joins TRBV3-1 (or the pseudogene TRBV3-2) to TRBJ1-5; tentative D call: TRBD1 (6 bases). The germline gives CDR1 LGHDT, CDR2 YNNKEL (reference sequence). The CDR3 contains 14 residues. Trimming pared 4 bases from V and 4 bases from J, leaving 11 bases between. The CDR3, as DNA: TGTGCCAGCAGCCCACAGGGACCGAATCAGCCCCAGCATTTT. Residues: CASSPQGPNQPQHF.

The V and J genes are TRBV5-4 and TRBJ1-2, with D uncertain. There are 14 residues in the CDR3. V was trimmed by 3 bases and J by 4 bases, leaving 13 bases between them. Per germline, CDR1 SGHNT and CDR2 YYREEE (reference sequence). The CDR3 here is CASSSLGEPYGYTF. Here the CDR3 DNA reads TGTGCCAGCAGCTCACTTGGGGAACCCTATGGCTACACCTTC. Full variable domain (outside the CDR3, taken from reference TRBV5-4 and TRBJ1-2): ETGVTQSPTHLIKTRGQQVTLRCSSQSGHNTVSWYQQALGQGPQFIFQYYREEENGRGNFPPRFSGLQFPNYSSELNVNALELDDSALYLCASSSLGEPYGYTFGSGTRLTVV.

This rearrangement joins TRBV7-9 to TRBJ1-4; 9 bases align to TRBD1. From germline, CDR1 is SEHNR and CDR2 FQNEAQ (reference sequence). J was trimmed by 8 bases and V by 5 bases; bases with no gene match: 6. This CDR3 has 14 residues. DNA for the CDR3: TGTGCCAGCAGCCGGGGACAGGGAGGAGAAAAACTGTTTTTT. Its translation is CASSRGQGGEKLFF.

This chain uses TRBV4-2 with TRBJ2-7, with 8 bases aligning to TRBD1. Trimming at V came to 5 bases and at J to 5 bases, leaving 5 bases not matched to a gene. The CDR3 is 13 residues long. CDR1 and CDR2 (germline): LGHNA, YNFKEQ. The CDR3 sequence is CASSFGTGDEQYF. The CDR3 DNA reads as TGTGCCAGCAGCTTTGGGACAGGAGACGAGCAGTACTTC.

The sample holds one count of this clone. V is TRBV29-1 and J is TRBJ1-2; D gene unclear. The CDR3 contains 15 residues. From germline, CDR1 is SQVTM and CDR2 ANQGSEA. The V end was cut by 6 bases, the J end by 0 bases, with 17 bases between. CDR3 sequence reads: CSVGSIAVTNYGYTF. In nucleotides, the CDR3 is TGCAGCGTCGGGAGTATTGCTGTGACTAACTATGGCTACACCTTC.

This chain joins TRBV2 and TRBJ2-5, with 9 nucleotides matching TRBD2. Germline V gene lookup returns CDR1 SNHLY and CDR2 FYNNEI. Trimming cost V 5 bases and J 3 bases; bases outside gene matches: 4. The CDR3 totals 14 residues. The CDR3 is CASSLAGFKETQYF. CDR3 coding DNA: TGTGCCAGCAGTCTAGCGGGGTTCAAAGAGACCCAGTACTTC.

The V call is TRBV3-1 (or the pseudogene TRBV3-2), the J call TRBJ2-7; possible D gene TRBD2, 6 bases. CDR3 length: 16 residues. The V gene's germline CDR1 is LGHDT and CDR2 YNNKEL (reference sequence). V lost 2 bases and J 3 bases, leaving 17 bases between the germline ends. The CDR3 loop is CASSQTRDSLFYEQYF. The CDR3 bases are TGTGCCAGCAGCCAAACCAGGGACTCCCTCTTCTACGAGCAGTACTTC.

The genes are TRBV9 and TRBJ1-3; unclear D gene. CDR1 is SGDLS and CDR2 is YYNGEE in the germline V gene. The V gene lost 4 bases and the J gene lost 0 bases, with 11 bases spanning the gap. The CDR3 loop spans 15 amino acids. DNA of the CDR3: TGTGCCAGCAGCCCTCGCGGGAGCTCTGGAAACACCATATATTTT. Translating it yields CASSPRGSSGNTIYF.

The rearrangement links TRBV6-1 to TRBJ1-5, with D possibly TRBD1 on 5 matching bases. Germline CDR1 and CDR2: MNHNS and SASEGT. V lost 3 bases to trimming and J lost 0 bases, with 9 bases between them. The CDR3 extends over 15 amino acids. The CDR3 nucleotides read TGTGCCAGCAGTGACGGGGGGATTAGCAATCAGCCCCAGCATTTT. Translated: CASSDGGISNQPQHF.

The chain joins TRBV7-9 to TRBJ1-5; the match to TRBD1 covers 8 bases. With 5 bases clipped from V and 1 base from J, the junction kept 4 bases outside the gene matches. Germline assignment: CDR1 SEHNR and CDR2 FQNEAQ (reference sequence). CDR3 length equals 15 residues. The CDR3 reads CASSADRGSNQPQHF. The CDR3 DNA reads TGTGCCAGCAGCGCAGACAGGGGCAGCAATCAGCCCCAGCATTTT.

V usage is TRBV29-1 and J usage is TRBJ2-2; the D gene is possibly TRBD2 (6 bases). V was trimmed by 0 bases and J by 6 bases, leaving 8 bases between them. The germline V gene has CDR1 SQVTM and CDR2 ANQGSEA. The CDR3 is 13 residues long. DNA of the CDR3: TGCAGCGTTGAAGAAGGAGGGGCCGGGGAGCTGTTTTTT. Its translation is CSVEEGGAGELFF.

This CDR3 reads CASSVEASSSYNSPLHF. The CDR3 DNA sequence: TGTGCCAGCAGCGTAGAGGCGAGTAGCTCCTATAATTCACCCCTCCACTTT. J is TRBJ1-6 and V is TRBV9; D ambiguous. The CDR3 length is 17 residues. Germline V gene lookup returns CDR1 SGDLS and CDR2 YYNGEE. V lost 0 bases, J lost 0 bases, and 10 bases lay in between.

The chain is built from TRBV5-4 and TRBJ1-2, with TRBD1 matching 8 bases. There are 14 residues in the CDR3. The V gene's germline CDR1 is SGHNT and CDR2 YYREEE (reference sequence). The junction had 5 bases not matched to a gene; V was cut back by 4 bases and J by 3 bases. The CDR3 is CASSKQGADYGYTF. The CDR3 DNA follows: TGTGCCAGCAGCAAGCAGGGGGCGGACTATGGCTACACCTTC. The variable domain in full, with the rest retrieved from reference TRBV5-4 and TRBJ1-2, is ETGVTQSPTHLIKTRGQQVTLRCSSQSGHNTVSWYQQALGQGPQFIFQYYREEENGRGNFPPRFSGLQFPNYSSELNVNALELDDSALYLCASSKQGADYGYTFGSGTRLTVV.

CDR3 loop: CASRRQGVSEQYF. In nucleotides, the CDR3 is TGTGCCAGCAGGCGACAGGGGGTAAGCGAGCAGTACTTC. The chain uses TRBV25-1 and TRBJ2-7; 9 bases align to TRBD1. Germline V gene lookup returns CDR1 MGHDK and CDR2 SYGVNS. The CDR3 has 13 residues. Trimming at V came to 6 bases and at J to 6 bases, leaving 6 bases not matched to a gene.

The sample holds one count of this clone. DNA for the CDR3: TGCGCCAGCAGTGAGTCCCGGAGGGTGGCAAATCAGCCCCAGCATTTT. Translated: CASSESRRVANQPQHF. The chain uses TRBV10-2 and TRBJ1-5; D is ambiguous. V was pared by 0 bases and J by 4 bases, with 13 bases between. Germline lookup yields CDR1 WSHSY and CDR2 SAAADI. This CDR3 spans 16 amino acids.

The chain is built from TRBV7-6 and TRBJ1-3; D not certain. The length of the CDR3 is 15 residues. Per germline, CDR1 SGHVS and CDR2 FNYEAQ. V was cut by 3 bases and J by 2 bases, with 11 bases left in between. The DNA for the CDR3 is TGTGCCAGCAGCTTGAGCACAGCGACTGGAAACACCATATATTTT. Translation: CASSLSTATGNTIYF.

This clone was seen more than once but under ten times. The rearrangement uses TRBV4-3 and TRBJ2-1, with D perhaps being TRBD1 or TRBD2 (5 bases each). The V and J ends lost 0 bases and 8 bases respectively, with 20 bases between them. Germline loops: CDR1 LGHNA, CDR2 YSLEER. The CDR3 sequence is 17 residues long. The CDR3 bases are TGCGCCAGCAGCCAAGACTCGGGACCCCAAGACGTAGATGAGCAGTTCTTC. Translated: CASSQDSGPQDVDEQFF.

This clone has a single count. The chain uses TRBV12-3 or TRBV12-4 and TRBJ2-3; no clear D. Trimming removed 5 bases from V and 2 bases from J, with 8 bases in between. The CDR3 is 13 residues long. The CDR3 spells CASSRTLTDTQYF. The CDR3 bases are TGTGCCAGCAGTCGGACGCTCACAGATACGCAGTATTTT.

V is TRBV7-8 and J is TRBJ2-1, with D possibly being TRBD2 (5 bases). Trimming pared 5 bases from V and 6 bases from J, leaving 14 bases between. The CDR3 is made up of 14 amino acids. Germline loops: CDR1 SGHVS, CDR2 FQNEAQ. The CDR3 region is CASSLTFRGNEQFF. The CDR3 nucleotides are TGTGCCAGCAGCCTCACCTTCCGGGGCAATGAGCAGTTCTTC.

A single count supports this clone. The chain is built from TRBV18 and TRBJ1-4, with D maybe TRBD1 (5 bases). This CDR3 is built from 17 residues. Germline V gives CDR1 KGHSH, CDR2 LQKENI. The V end lost 2 bases, the J end lost 3 bases, and 16 bases lay between the germline ends. The CDR3 nucleotides read TGTGCCAGCTCACCAAAATCAGTCTCGGGGGCTAATGAAAAACTGTTTTTT. This codes for CASSPKSVSGANEKLFF.

The V and J genes are TRBV6-2 or TRBV6-3 and TRBJ2-2; 7 nucleotides match TRBD2. After removal of 2 bases from V and 2 bases from J, the junction contained 11 bases not matched to a gene. The CDR3 consists of 18 residues. Germline V lookup: CDR1 MNHEY, CDR2 SVGEGT. The CDR3 sequence is CASSYGLADFSNTGELFF. CDR3 coding DNA: TGTGCCAGCAGTTACGGCCTAGCGGACTTTTCAAACACCGGGGAGCTGTTTTTT.

The chain has TRBV7-3 and TRBJ2-1; 13 bases line up with TRBD2. CDR1 is SGHTA and CDR2 is FQGTGA in the germline V gene. Trimming cost V 5 bases and J 5 bases; bases outside gene matches: 3. This CDR3 is built from 15 residues. The CDR3 bases are TGTGCCAGCAGCCCGGGACTAGCGGGACACAATGAGCAGTTCTTC. Translation gives CASSPGLAGHNEQFF. The full variable domain, completed using reference TRBV7-3 and TRBJ2-1, is GAGVSQTPSNKVTEKGKYVELRCDPISGHTALYWYRQSLGQGPEFLIYFQGTGAADDSGLPNDRFFAVRPEGSVSTLKIQRTERGDSAVYLCASSPGLAGHNEQFFGPGTRLTVL.

The chain couples TRBV11-2 to TRBJ2-5; D gene ambiguous. This CDR3 has 12 residues. Germline assignment: CDR1 SGHAT and CDR2 FQNNGV. V was cut by 5 bases and J by 1 base, with 5 bases left in between. This CDR3 reads CASSPSQETQYF. DNA for the CDR3: TGTGCCAGCAGCCCATCCCAAGAGACCCAGTACTTC.

The J gene is TRBJ2-7, the V gene TRBV27; D is tentatively TRBD1 or TRBD2 (5 bases each). V was clipped by 4 bases and J by 5 bases, with 9 bases between them. This CDR3 has 12 residues. Germline CDR1 and CDR2: MNHEY and SMNVEV (reference sequence). CDR3 region: CASSSRGDEQYF. For the CDR3, the DNA is TGTGCCAGCAGTTCTCGGGGCGACGAGCAGTACTTC.

This clone was observed a few times. The chain recombines TRBV15 with TRBJ1-2; TRBD1 is a possible D gene (5 bases). Germline V lookup: CDR1 LNHNV, CDR2 YYDKDF (reference sequence). Trimming shortened V by 0 bases and J by 8 bases, and 16 bases separated the two germline ends. The CDR3 spans 15 residues. CDR3 nucleotide sequence: TGTGCCACCAGCAGAGATGGCCGGGGCCCTGGGGGCTACACCTTC. Protein: CATSRDGRGPGGYTF. Combining the CDR3 with reference TRBV15 and TRBJ1-2 gives the whole variable domain DAMVIQNPRYQVTQFGKPVTLSCSQTLNHNVMYWYQQKSSQAPKLLFHYYDKDFNNEADTPDNFQSRRPNTSFCFLDIRSPGLGDTAMYLCATSRDGRGPGGYTFGSGTRLTVV.

This chain connects TRBV6-5 to TRBJ2-1; D unclear. CDR1 is MNHEY, CDR2 SVGAGI, per germline. The CDR3 is made up of 16 amino acids. V was cut by 3 bases and J by 0 bases, with 12 bases left in between. CDR3 nucleotide sequence: TGTGCCAGCAGTTATACGACCAGTTCCTCCTACAATGAGCAGTTCTTC. This sequence encodes CASSYTTSSSYNEQFF.

This chain connects TRBV4-2 to TRBJ1-3; 7 nucleotides match TRBD1. Germline V gene sequence: CDR1 LGHNA, CDR2 YNFKEQ. The J segment lost 0 bases and the V segment lost 1 base, leaving 9 bases of the junction unmatched. This CDR3 region has 18 residues. The CDR3 DNA sequence: TGTGCCAGCAGCCAAGGCATCCTTGGGACAGTCTCTGGAAACACCATATATTTT. Residues: CASSQGILGTVSGNTIYF.